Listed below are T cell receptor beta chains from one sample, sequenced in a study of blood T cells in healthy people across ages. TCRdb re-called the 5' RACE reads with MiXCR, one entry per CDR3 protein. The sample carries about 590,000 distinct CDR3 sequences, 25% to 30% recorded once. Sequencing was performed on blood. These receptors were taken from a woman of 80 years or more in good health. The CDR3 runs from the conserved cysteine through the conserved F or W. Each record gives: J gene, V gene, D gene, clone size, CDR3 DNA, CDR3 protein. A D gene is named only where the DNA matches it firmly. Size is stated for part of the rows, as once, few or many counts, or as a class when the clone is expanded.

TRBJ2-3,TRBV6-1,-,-,TGTGCCAGCAGTGAATTGATCTCCCAGGGTGATACGCAGTATTTT,CASSELISQGDTQYF
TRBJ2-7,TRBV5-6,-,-,TGTGCCAGCAGCTTGGGGGTCGGGTTGGGCTACGAGCAGTACTTC,CASSLGVGLGYEQYF
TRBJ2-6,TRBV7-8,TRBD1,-,TGTGCCAGCACCACGACAGGGACGTTCCTCGGGGCCAACGTCCTGACTTTC,CASTTTGTFLGANVLTF
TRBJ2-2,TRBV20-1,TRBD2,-,TGCAGTGCTAGAGTGGATAGCGGGGGCCCGAACACCGGGGAGCGGTTTTTT,CSARVDSGGPNTGERFF
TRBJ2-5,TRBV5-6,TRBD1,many,TGTGCCAGCAGCTTTTCCTTGGACAGGGTACAAGAGACCCAGTACTTC,CASSFSLDRVQETQYF
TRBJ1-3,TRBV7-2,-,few,TGTGCCAGCAGCCGCCTCTCTGGAAACACCATATATTTT,CASSRLSGNTIYF
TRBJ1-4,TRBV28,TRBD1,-,TGTGCCAGCAGTTGGTCCGGGACAGGGGGAGGTGAACTGTTTTTT,CASSWSGTGGGELFF
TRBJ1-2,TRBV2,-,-,TGTGCCAGCAGTGATGCACCCATGGAGGGCGGCTATGGCTACACCTTC,CASSDAPMEGGYGYTF
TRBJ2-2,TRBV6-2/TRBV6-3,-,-,TGTGCCGGCAGTGGTCAGTACACCGGGGAGCTGTTTTTT,CAGSGQYTGELFF
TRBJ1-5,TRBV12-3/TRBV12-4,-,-,TGTGCCAGCAGTCGGACAGTTAGCAATCAGCCCCAGCATTTT,CASSRTVSNQPQHF
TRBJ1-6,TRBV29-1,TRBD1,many,TGCAGCGTCAGGGACAGGGAAAATTCACCCCTCCACTTT,CSVRDRENSPLHF
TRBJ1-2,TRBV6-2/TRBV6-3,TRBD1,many,TGTGCCAGCAGCCAAGGTTGGGACAGGGTCTACACCTTC,CASSQGWDRVYTF
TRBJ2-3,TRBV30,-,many,TGTGCCTGGAGTGTAAATGGGGTCCCCGATACGCAGTATTTT,CAWSVNGVPDTQYF
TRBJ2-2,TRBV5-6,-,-,TGTGCCAGCAGCCAGCCCAGGGGCTCTGAGATAAACACCGGGGAGCTGTTTTTT,CASSQPRGSEINTGELFF
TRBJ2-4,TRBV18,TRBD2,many,TGTGCCAGCTCACCCCGCATAGCGGGGGCTTTGGGCATTCAGTACTTC,CASSPRIAGALGIQYF
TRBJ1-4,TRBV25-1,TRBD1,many,TGTGCCAGCAGTGAAACAGGGGCCGCAACTAATGAAAAACTGTTTTTT,CASSETGAATNEKLFF
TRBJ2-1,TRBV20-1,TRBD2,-,TGCAGTGCTAGGGTAGTTCCGGGAGCGGGGGATGAGCAGTTCTTC,CSARVVPGAGDEQFF
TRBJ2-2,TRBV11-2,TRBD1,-,TGTGCCAGCAGGAGCCCTCTGACAGGGATAGGGGAGCTGTTTTTT,CASRSPLTGIGELFF
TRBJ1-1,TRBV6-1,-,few,TGTGCCAGCAGTGTCGAATGGAACACTGAAGCTTTCTTT,CASSVEWNTEAFF
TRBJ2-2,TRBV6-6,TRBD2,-,TGTGCCAGCAGGCCCTCCGGGACTACAAACACCAGGGAGCTGTTTTTT,CASRPSGTTNTRELFF
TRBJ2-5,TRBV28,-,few,TGTGCCAGCAAGCAGGGAGGTTACCAAGAGACCCAGTACTTC,CASKQGGYQETQYF
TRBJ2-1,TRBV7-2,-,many,TGTGCCAGCAGCTTAGCTGCGGGGGCCCCTCCTTACAATGAGCAGTTCTTC,CASSLAAGAPPYNEQFF
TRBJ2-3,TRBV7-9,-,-,TGTGCCAGCAGCCTAAGGGACCCCCGGGATACGCAGTATTTT,CASSLRDPRDTQYF
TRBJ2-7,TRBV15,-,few,TGTGCCACCAGCAGAGGTGGGCAGGGCACCTACGAGCAGTACTTC,CATSRGGQGTYEQYF
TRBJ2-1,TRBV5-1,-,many,TGCGCCAGCAGTGAGGGGACAAGCTCCTACAATGAGCAGTTCTTC,CASSEGTSSYNEQFF
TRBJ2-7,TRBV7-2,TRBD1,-,TGTGCCAGCAGCTTCGGAAGGACAGGGGACGGCTACGAGCAGTACTTC,CASSFGRTGDGYEQYF
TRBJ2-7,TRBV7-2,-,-,TGTGCCAGCAGCTCACAGGGTCAGGGGGAGCAGTACTTC,CASSSQGQGEQYF
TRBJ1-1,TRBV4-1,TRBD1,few,TGCGCCAGCAGCCATAGCTACCTCAGACAGGGAGTGAACACTGAAGCTTTCTTT,CASSHSYLRQGVNTEAFF
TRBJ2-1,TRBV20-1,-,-,TGCAGTGCTAGAGATCATCAAGGAAAAAAGGAATACAATGAGCAGTTCTTC,CSARDHQGKKEYNEQFF
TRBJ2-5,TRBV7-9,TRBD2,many,TGTGCCAGCAGCCTAGGACTAGCGGACTACCAAGAGACCCAGTACTTC,CASSLGLADYQETQYF
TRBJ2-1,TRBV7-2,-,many,TGTGCCAGCAGCTTTAATAACAATGAGCAGTTCTTC,CASSFNNNEQFF
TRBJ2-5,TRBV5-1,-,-,TGCGCCAGTGCACTTGAGGCTGTACAAGAGACCCAGTACTTC,CASALEAVQETQYF